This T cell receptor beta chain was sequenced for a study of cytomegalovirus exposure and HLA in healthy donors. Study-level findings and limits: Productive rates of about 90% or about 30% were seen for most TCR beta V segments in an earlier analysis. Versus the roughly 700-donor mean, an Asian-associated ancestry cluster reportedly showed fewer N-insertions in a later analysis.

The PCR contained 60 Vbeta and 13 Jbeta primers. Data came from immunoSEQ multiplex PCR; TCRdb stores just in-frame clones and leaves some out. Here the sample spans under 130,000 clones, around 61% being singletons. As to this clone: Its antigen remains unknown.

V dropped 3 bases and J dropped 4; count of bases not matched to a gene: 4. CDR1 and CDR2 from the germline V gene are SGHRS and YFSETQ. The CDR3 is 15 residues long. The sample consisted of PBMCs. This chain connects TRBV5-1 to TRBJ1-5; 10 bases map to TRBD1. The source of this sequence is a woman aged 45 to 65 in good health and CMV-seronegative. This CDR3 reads CASSWGQGYNQPQHF. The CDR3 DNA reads TGCGCCAGCAGCTGGGGACAGGGGTATAATCAGCCCCAGCATTTT.